This T cell receptor (beta chain) was observed in a study of cytomegalovirus exposure and HLA in healthy donors (dated by TCRdb to the late 2010s). Context from the whole study: In an earlier analysis of several hundred of the donors, about 260 Gb of sequence data and 120 million or so unique TCR beta sequences from about 180 million T cells were reported. An early release that covered several hundred HLA-typed donors contained about 300 gigabases of sequencing data and approximately 85 million unique TCR sequences. The genetic ancestry cluster associated with self-reported Caucasian donors included over 80% of the approximately 400 genotyped donors. The study aimed to test whether cataloging public T cell receptors could reveal signatures of past pathogen exposure. The T cell repertoires of under 700 subjects were profiled by immunosequencing and related to cytomegalovirus serostatus. A separate validation cohort of roughly 120 different subjects was used in addition to the 666-subject first cohort. To predict cytomegalovirus infection status, the study brought together high-throughput TCR immunosequencing, statistical association of individual TCRs with disease status, and machine learning. A later analysis re-analyzed previously published TCR beta repertoires from 650 to 800 donors and added high-resolution HLA genotyping to study TCR occurrence patterns. Rather than using new phenotypic data, the later analysis identified candidate immune exposures from TCR beta sequences and from how often those sequences occurred across donors. In an earlier analysis of 500 to 650 of the donors, high-throughput TCR beta sequencing was used to judge whether each TCR beta V gene segment behaved as functional or pseudogenic. Donor age, sex, ethnicity and CMV serostatus were collected together with the repertoire data. In a later genetic analysis, genome-wide SNP genotypes for 398 of the 666 donors were used, and that subset was treated as a discovery cohort. All discovery cohort repertoires had been generated on a single sequencing platform. Both class I and class II loci were covered by HLA typing, at four-digit resolution. The number of donors typed differed by locus, with 629-630 for A, B, C, DRB1 and DQB1, 522 for DQA1, nearly 610 for DPA1, and roughly 450 for DPB1. Because of strong linkage in the cohort, roughly five DR-DQ haplotypes were treated as single units for association and clustering. Among some 400 genotyped donors of the cohort, an average of around 240,000 unique TCR beta nucleotide sequences were sequenced per donor, roughly 18% of them non-productive.

Turning to this clone: Its antigen target is currently unknown. Base qualities are missing; no much larger clone stands one base away. This CDR3 is also generated by other DNA sequences in the sample.

The library was made by the immunoSEQ multiplex PCR assay. The multiplex PCR relied on a mix of 60 forward primers for TCR Vbeta segments and 13 reverse primers for TCR Jbeta segments. The CDR3 region of rearranged TCR beta genes was amplified from genomic DNA with a multiplex PCR assay. On the Illumina HiSeq System, the amplified TCR beta libraries were sequenced as 87-base-pair reads. The paper's processing steps were these. A later analysis counted about 80 million unique TCR beta chains across the 670 or so repertoires, and about 10 million of these chains were shared by at least two donors. A nearest-neighbor algorithm error-corrected the raw reads and collapsed the reads into unique sequences, merging closely related sequences to remove PCR and sequencing errors. V, D and J gene segments were assigned by aligning CDR3 sequences to IMGT reference sequences. For a sequence to be retained, a match of at least six nucleotides was required to both a V gene segment and a J gene segment. A rearrangement was called productive if the CDR3 had no stop codons and remained in frame with V and J, and every other rearrangement was called non-productive. Following IMGT convention, CDR3 was defined as the stretch from the second conserved V-encoded cysteine up to the conserved J-encoded phenylalanine. Sequences without an unambiguous match to a single V gene segment were excluded from the earlier analysis of 450 to 650 of the donors. An earlier analysis of 587 of the donors classified V segments as functional when productive rearrangements were above 56.7% and as segregating when the standard deviation between donors was above 5%. A statistical classification framework was built for diagnosing cytomegalovirus status from the catalog of TCR beta chain sequences. In a later analysis, V and J genes were assigned by comparing TCR nucleotide sequences against IMGT/GENE-DB human TR gene sequences. The TCRdist pipeline was used in a later analysis to assign CDR3 sequences and most-parsimonious VDJ recombination scenarios. In a later analysis, every TCR beta chain was defined by the combination of its CDR3 amino acid sequence and its V-gene family, and reads without a unique V-gene family were dropped. To address suspected cross-contamination and a sequencing artifact, a later analysis removed 592 highly shared, low-generation-probability nucleotide sequences. For each public chain, a later analysis derived a clonal expansion index from normalized ranks of inferred template counts within each repertoire. In a later analysis, generation probabilities were computed using a VDJ recombination model fitted to out-of-frame rearrangements, and the results were checked against IGoR. In a later analysis, hypergeometric tests were used to score TCR-TCR, TCR-HLA and TCR-CMV co-occurrence, with a repertoire-size bias correction applied to TCR pairs. In a later analysis, false discovery rates were estimated by permuting HLA or CMV assignments 20 times. In a later analysis, co-occurring TCRs were grouped using DBSCAN, with TCRdist sequence similarity added in when clustering inside HLA-allele-positive subsets. Repertoires with fewer than 30,000 or more than 120,000 public chains, plus five repertoires with anomalous nucleotide sharing, were excluded from co-occurrence clustering. The table comes from immuneACCESS by way of TCRdb, which keeps in-frame sequences with V and J called. Part of the clones is missing from these tables; in studies checked, under half for an unresolved V gene and the rest for unknown reasons. The V and J calls and clone size are taken from that table; D and trimming were inferred from the DNA. The sample table shows about 43,000 clones, and roughly 80% are seen once. The ten largest clones represent approximately 1.5% of the sample.

For CDR1 and CDR2, the germline V gene lists SQVTM and ANQGSEA. The CDR3 sequence holds 12 residues, the cysteine and phenylalanine included. The entry retains the CDR3 DNA only, 36 bases that are in frame from base 1. A distance of 11 bases separates the germline ends of V and J, which lose 3 bases and 5 bases respectively. Study-level results and caveats: In a later genetic analysis, fewer N-insertions in productive TCRs were reported among donors in an Asian-associated ancestry cluster than the roughly 670-donor mean. Because HLA typing was unavailable for some donors at each locus, only the typed subset was used in association tests. The sequencing pipeline was judged likely to have produced a cluster of highly shared sequence variants as a technical artifact. Strong co-occurrence of HLA alleles, especially DR and DQ, made assigning TCR associations to individual alleles difficult. A further reported finding was that TCR beta sequences accurately predicted the HLA-A and HLA-B alleles for most subjects in the first cohort. An association between a missense DCLRE1C variant and V-gene and J-gene trimming of TCR beta chains was found in a later genetic analysis and replicated in an independent cohort. Seventeen rarely observed V segments, including chromosome 9 orphons, were excluded from the earlier analysis of approximately 500 of the donors because counts were too low. A later analysis associated 16,951 TCR beta sequences with specific HLA alleles at a false discovery rate of 0.05. The 87-base-pair reads could not distinguish some IMGT-functional V segments, including TRBV6-2 and TRBV6-3, so those segments were excluded. In this cohort, only TCR beta chains were sequenced, and detectable features were limited by the absence of alpha or paired-chain data. In a later analysis, the rate of TCR association differed among HLA loci, with DRB1 alleles having the most associated TCRs and HLA-C alleles having the fewest. A later analysis found that most CMV-associated TCR beta chains appeared HLA-restricted, with HLA associations seemingly driven largely by CMV exposure. The only immune exposure information available for the cohort was CMV serostatus. In a later analysis, HLA-associated TCR beta chains showed more clonal expansion and lower generation probabilities than non-associated chains that were equally common. The study listed 164 TCR beta chains as associated with cytomegalovirus. Three of the identified cytomegalovirus-associated TCR beta chains were confirmed in vitro to be specific for cytomegalovirus antigens. A later analysis reported that several top co-occurrence clusters appeared linked to parvovirus B19, influenza, CMV and Epstein-Barr virus. The classifier was reported to diagnose cytomegalovirus status with high specificity and sensitivity in both the original cohort and the validation cohort. Correlated functional status among segregating V segments might be attributable to linkage disequilibrium, but an unknown experimental factor could not be ruled out. Across donors, most TCR sequences were observed very rarely, whereas some public TCRs were present in many individuals. The presence/absence analyses assumed that sequencing depth was roughly uniform across donors, and that assumption may not be true. Broadly in line with IMGT annotations, most TCR beta V segments showed up in productive rearrangements about 87% or about 30% of the time in an earlier analysis of several hundred of the donors. The authors suggested that the approach could potentially be generalized to other disease states and immunological phenotypes.

The cohort consisted of 650 to 700 healthy bone marrow donors. At the time of sampling, every cohort member was nominally healthy, though immune exposures that went unrecorded were likely present. The donor was CMV seronegative and belonged to the group of 352 seronegative cohort members. A peripheral blood sample was provided by each donor, and peripheral blood mononuclear cells were used for TCR beta sequencing. The Qiagen DNeasy Blood Extraction Kit was used to extract genomic DNA from the blood cell samples. This TCR came from a man in his thirties or forties in good health and CMV-seronegative. The sequencing sample was made of PBMCs. Recombination connected TRBV29-1 to TRBJ2-7; the D segment cannot be called with confidence. Read as DNA, the sequence is TGCAGCGTTGAGCTTGACCGGGACGAGCAGTACTTC. Its protein is CSVELDRDEQYF.